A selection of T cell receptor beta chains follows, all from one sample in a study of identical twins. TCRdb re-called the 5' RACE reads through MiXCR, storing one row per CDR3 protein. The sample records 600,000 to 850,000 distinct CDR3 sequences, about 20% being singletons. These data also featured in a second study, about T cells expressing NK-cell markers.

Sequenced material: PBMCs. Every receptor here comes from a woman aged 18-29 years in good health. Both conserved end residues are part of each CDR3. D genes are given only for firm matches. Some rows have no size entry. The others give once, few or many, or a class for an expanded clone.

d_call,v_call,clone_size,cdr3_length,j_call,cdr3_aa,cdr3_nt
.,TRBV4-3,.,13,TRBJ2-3,CASSPRKVDTQYF,TGCGCCAGCAGCCCGCGTAAAGTGGATACGCAGTATTTT
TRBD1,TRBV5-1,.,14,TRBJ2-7,CASSITTGAYEQYF,TGCGCCAGCAGCATTACGACAGGGGCCTACGAGCAGTACTTC
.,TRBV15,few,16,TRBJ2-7,CATSREVGLRSYEQYF,TGTGCCACCAGCAGAGAAGTAGGGCTACGATCCTACGAGCAGTACTTC
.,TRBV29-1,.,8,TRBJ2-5,CSVDPSYF,TGCAGCGTTGATCCAAGTTACTTC
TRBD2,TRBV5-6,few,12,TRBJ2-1,CASSSRLASQFF,TGTGCCAGCAGCTCAAGACTAGCCTCTCAGTTCTTC
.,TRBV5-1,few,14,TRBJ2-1,CASSAPTSANEQFF,TGCGCCAGCAGCGCCCCGACTAGTGCCAATGAGCAGTTCTTC
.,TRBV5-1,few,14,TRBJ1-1,CASSLYSMNTEAFF,TGCGCCAGCAGCTTGTACAGCATGAACACTGAAGCTTTCTTT
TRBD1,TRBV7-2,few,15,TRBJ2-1,CASSRAGTGGNEQFF,TGTGCCAGCAGCCGAGCCGGGACAGGGGGCAATGAGCAGTTCTTC
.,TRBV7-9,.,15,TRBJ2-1,CASSSRERVANEQFF,TGTGCCAGCAGCTCCAGAGAGCGGGTTGCCAATGAGCAGTTCTTC
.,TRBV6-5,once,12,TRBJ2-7,CASSSYPHEQYF,TGTGCCAGCAGTTCGTATCCCCACGAGCAGTACTTC
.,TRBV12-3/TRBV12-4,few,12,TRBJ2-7,CASSLRAVEQYF,TGTGCCAGCAGTTTAAGGGCGGTCGAGCAGTACTTC
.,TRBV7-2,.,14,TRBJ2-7,CASSLWVSNYEQYF,TGTGCCAGCAGCTTATGGGTATCGAACTACGAGCAGTACTTC
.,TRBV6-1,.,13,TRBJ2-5,CASSPQGWGTQYF,TGTGCCAGCAGTCCACAGGGTTGGGGGACCCAGTACTTC
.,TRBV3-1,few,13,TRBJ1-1,CASSSERFTEAFF,TGTGCCAGCAGCTCAGAAAGGTTCACTGAAGCTTTCTTT
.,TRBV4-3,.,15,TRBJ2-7,CASSQDHGSYHEQYF,TGCGCCAGCAGCCAAGATCACGGGAGTTACCACGAGCAGTACTTC
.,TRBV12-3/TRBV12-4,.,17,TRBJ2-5,CASSSRRGGGLHETQYF,TGTGCCAGCAGTTCCCGCCGGGGCGGGGGCCTTCATGAGACCCAGTACTTC
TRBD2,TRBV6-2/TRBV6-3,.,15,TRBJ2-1,CASSNLAGGNNEQFF,TGTGCCAGCAGCAACCTAGCGGGGGGCAACAATGAGCAGTTCTTC
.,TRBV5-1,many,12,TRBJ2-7,CASSLGSGEQYF,TGTGCCAGCAGCTTGGGGTCAGGGGAGCAGTACTTC
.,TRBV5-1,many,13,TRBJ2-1,CASSLLDNNEQFF,TGCGCCAGCAGCTTACTAGATAACAATGAGCAGTTCTTC
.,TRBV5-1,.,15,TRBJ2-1,CASSPLRQGTNEQFF,TGCGCCAGCAGCCCTCTTCGCCAGGGGACCAATGAGCAGTTCTTC
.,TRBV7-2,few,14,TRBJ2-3,CASSFNAGLNTQYF,TGTGCCAGCAGCTTTAACGCGGGGCTCAATACGCAGTATTTT
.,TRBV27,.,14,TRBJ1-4,CASSSADYSEKLFF,TGTGCCAGCAGTTCGGCAGACTACAGCGAAAAACTGTTTTTT
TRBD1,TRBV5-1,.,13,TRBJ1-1,CASRDRATTEAFF,TGCGCCAGCAGAGACAGGGCGACCACTGAAGCTTTCTTT
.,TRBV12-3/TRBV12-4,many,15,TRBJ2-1,CASSFRGGRNNEQFF,TGTGCCAGCAGTTTTAGGGGGGGTAGAAACAATGAGCAGTTCTTC
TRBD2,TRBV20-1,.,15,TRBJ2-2,CSASRTSRNTGELFF,TGCAGTGCTAGTAGGACTAGCCGAAACACCGGGGAGCTGTTTTTT
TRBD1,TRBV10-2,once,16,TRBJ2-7,CASSDTGGISSYEQYF,TGCGCCAGCAGTGACACAGGGGGTATCAGCTCCTACGAGCAGTACTTC
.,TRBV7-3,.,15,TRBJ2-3,CASSPVSGTTDTQYF,TGTGCCAGCAGCCCCGTTTCGGGGACCACAGATACGCAGTATTTT
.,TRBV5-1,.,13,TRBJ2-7,CASSLGTSDEQYF,TGCGCCAGCAGCTTGGGGACCTCGGACGAGCAGTACTTC
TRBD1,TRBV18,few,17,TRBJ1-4,CASSPQRPGTVGEKLFF,TGTGCCAGCTCACCACAGCGGCCCGGGACAGTGGGTGAAAAACTGTTTTTT
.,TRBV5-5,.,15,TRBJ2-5,CASSRSTGRSETQYF,TGTGCCAGCAGCCGTTCGACAGGGAGGAGCGAGACCCAGTACTTC
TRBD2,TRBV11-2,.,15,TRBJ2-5,CASSLGVGGWETQYF,TGTGCCAGCAGCTTAGGAGTGGGAGGGTGGGAGACCCAGTACTTC
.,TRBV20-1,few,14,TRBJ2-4,CSARQGQGKNIQYF,TGCAGTGCTAGACAGGGGCAGGGCAAAAACATTCAGTACTTC
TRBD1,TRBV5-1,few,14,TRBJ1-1,CASSTDRVGTEAFF,TGCGCCAGCAGCACTGACAGGGTGGGCACTGAAGCTTTCTTT
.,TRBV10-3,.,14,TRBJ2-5,CAISDGPQTETQYF,TGTGCCATCAGTGACGGGCCCCAGACGGAGACCCAGTACTTC
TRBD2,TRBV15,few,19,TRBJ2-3,CATSSLGTSGGATSDTQYF,TGTGCCACCAGCTCCCTCGGGACTAGCGGGGGGGCCACTTCAGATACGCAGTATTTT
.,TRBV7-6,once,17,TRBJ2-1,CASSSRPRGAGENEQFF,TGTGCCAGCAGCTCTCGACCTCGGGGGGCCGGTGAGAATGAGCAGTTCTTC
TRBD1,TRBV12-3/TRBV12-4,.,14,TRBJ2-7,CASSKPGQVYEQYF,TGTGCCAGCAGTAAACCGGGACAGGTCTACGAGCAGTACTTC
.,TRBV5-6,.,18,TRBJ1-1,CASSFLGLAGGMNTEAFF,TGTGCCAGCAGCTTTTTGGGATTGGCAGGCGGTATGAACACTGAAGCTTTCTTT
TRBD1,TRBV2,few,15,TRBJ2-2,CASSDGTGGTGELFF,TGTGCCAGCAGTGATGGGACAGGGGGAACCGGGGAGCTGTTTTTT
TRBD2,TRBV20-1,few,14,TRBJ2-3,CSASEREGTDTQYF,TGCAGTGCTAGTGAGCGGGAGGGCACAGATACGCAGTATTTT
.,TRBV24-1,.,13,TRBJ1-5,CATSHRSNQPQHF,TGTGCCACCAGTCACCGGAGCAATCAGCCCCAGCATTTT
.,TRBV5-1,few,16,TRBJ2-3,CASSNSGEASSDTQYF,TGCGCCAGCAGTAACTCGGGGGAGGCTAGTTCAGATACGCAGTATTTT
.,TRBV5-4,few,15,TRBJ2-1,CASSFFSRRVNEQFF,TGTGCCAGCAGCTTCTTTTCCCGTAGAGTTAATGAGCAGTTCTTC
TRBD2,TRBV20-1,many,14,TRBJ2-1,CSASLAGAYNEQFF,TGCAGTGCTAGCCTAGCGGGGGCCTACAATGAGCAGTTCTTC
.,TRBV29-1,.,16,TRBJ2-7,CSVAGGFRDRANEQYF,TGCAGCGTTGCGGGGGGGTTCCGGGACAGGGCGAACGAGCAGTACTTC
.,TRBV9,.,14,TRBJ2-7,CASSVQGLSYEQYF,TGTGCCAGCAGCGTACAGGGGCTATCCTACGAGCAGTACTTC
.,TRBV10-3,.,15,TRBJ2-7,CAISESGADSYEQYF,TGTGCCATCAGTGAGTCGGGTGCGGACTCCTACGAGCAGTACTTC
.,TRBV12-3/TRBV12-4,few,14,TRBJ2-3,CASSLIRAASEQYF,TGTGCCAGCAGTTTGATTCGGGCGGCCTCCGAGCAGTATTTT
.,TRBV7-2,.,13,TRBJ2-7,CASSQDFLRQQYF,TGTGCCAGCAGCCAGGACTTTCTGAGGCAGCAGTACTTC
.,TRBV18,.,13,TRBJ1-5,CASSDNSNQPQHF,TGTGCCAGCTCAGACAATAGCAATCAGCCCCAGCATTTT
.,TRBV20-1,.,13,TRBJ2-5,CSASGINQETQYF,TGCAGTGCTAGCGGGATTAACCAAGAGACCCAGTACTTC
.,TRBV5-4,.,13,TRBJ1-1,CASSASRVNEAFF,TGTGCCAGCAGCGCAAGCAGGGTTAATGAAGCTTTCTTT
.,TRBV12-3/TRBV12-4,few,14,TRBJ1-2,CASTVGKIAYGYTF,TGTGCCAGCACCGTGGGGAAAATCGCCTATGGCTACACCTTC
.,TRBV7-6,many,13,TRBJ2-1,CASSFREDNEQFF,TGTGCCAGCAGCTTTCGTGAGGACAATGAGCAGTTCTTC
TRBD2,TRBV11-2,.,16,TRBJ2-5,CASSLTGLLAGETQYF,TGTGCCAGCAGCCTGACAGGGTTACTAGCGGGAGAGACCCAGTACTTC